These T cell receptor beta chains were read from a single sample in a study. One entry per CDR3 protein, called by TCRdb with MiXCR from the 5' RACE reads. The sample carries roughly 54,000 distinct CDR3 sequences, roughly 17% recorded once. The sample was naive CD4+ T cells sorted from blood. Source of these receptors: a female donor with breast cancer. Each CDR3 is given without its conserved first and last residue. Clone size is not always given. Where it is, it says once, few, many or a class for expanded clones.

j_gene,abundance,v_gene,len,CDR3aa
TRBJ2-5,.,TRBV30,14,AWSVLLTGPGETQY
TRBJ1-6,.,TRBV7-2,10,ASSSQQKPLH
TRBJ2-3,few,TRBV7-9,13,ASSLSTNLVDTQY
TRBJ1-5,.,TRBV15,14,ATSREGGLRNQPQH
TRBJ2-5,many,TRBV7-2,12,ASSLIYLEAAQY
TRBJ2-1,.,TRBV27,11,ASSLKGYNEQF
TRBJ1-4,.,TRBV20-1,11,SAREKGAEKLF
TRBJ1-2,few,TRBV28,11,ASSFSLNYGYT
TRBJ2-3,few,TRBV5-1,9,ASSFGHTQY
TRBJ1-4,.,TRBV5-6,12,ASSLMWGNEKLF
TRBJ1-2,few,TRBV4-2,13,ASSQGLSSHYGYT
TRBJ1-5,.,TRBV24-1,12,ATRGEGASQPQH
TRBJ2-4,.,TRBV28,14,ASSLMGLGLENIQY
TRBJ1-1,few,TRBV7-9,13,ASSPDRFMNTEAF
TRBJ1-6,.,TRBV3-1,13,ASSQKWQGGSPLH
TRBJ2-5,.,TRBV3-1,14,ASRQTAGQQGETQY
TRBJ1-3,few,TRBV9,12,ASSVANQGDTIY
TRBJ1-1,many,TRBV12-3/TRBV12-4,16,ASSPPPGRSMGATEAF
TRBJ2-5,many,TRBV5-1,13,ASSGSSGRSETQY
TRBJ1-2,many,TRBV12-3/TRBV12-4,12,ASRQGGGGYGYT
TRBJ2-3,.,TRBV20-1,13,SARDWAGGADTQY
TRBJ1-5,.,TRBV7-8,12,ASSLARESQPQH
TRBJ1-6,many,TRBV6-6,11,ASSPTRNSPLH
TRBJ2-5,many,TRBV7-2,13,ASSPMTSGQETQY
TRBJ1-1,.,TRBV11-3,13,ASSSGQGMSTEAF
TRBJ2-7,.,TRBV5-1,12,ASSLPGTGLEQY
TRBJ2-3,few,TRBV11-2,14,ASRLGGLASTDTQY
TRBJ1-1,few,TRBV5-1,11,ASSLLENPEAF
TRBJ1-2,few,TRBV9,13,ASSGAWTENYGYT
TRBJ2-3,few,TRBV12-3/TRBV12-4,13,ASSFGRASTDTQY
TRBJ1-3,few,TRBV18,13,ASSPTSGSGNTIY
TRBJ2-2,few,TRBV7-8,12,ASSSGTNTGELF
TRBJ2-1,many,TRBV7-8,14,ASSRRLAGGHNEQF
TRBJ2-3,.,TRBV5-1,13,ASSLEGRVTDTQY
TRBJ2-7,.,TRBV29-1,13,SVEDRTRGIYEQY
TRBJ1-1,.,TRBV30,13,AWSVRSLQNTEAF
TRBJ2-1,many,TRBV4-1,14,ASSHPGRSSYNEQF
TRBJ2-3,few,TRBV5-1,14,ASSLGGTWGTDTQY
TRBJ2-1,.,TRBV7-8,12,ASGGLAWGNEQF
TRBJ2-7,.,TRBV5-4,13,ASSAGSTISYEQY
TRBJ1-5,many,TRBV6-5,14,ASSPLGWYSNQPQH
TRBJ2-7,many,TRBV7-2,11,ASSSARGYEQY
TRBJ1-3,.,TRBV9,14,ASSVEGASLGNTIY
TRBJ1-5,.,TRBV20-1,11,SAGTAYNQPQH
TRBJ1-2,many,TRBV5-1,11,ASARQGIYGYT
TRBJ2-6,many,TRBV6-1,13,ASTDRSSGANVLT
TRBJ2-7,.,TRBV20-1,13,SARDPAGEPPEQY
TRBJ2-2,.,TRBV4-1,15,ASSQESRAPNTGELF
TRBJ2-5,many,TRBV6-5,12,ASSYGTGMETQY
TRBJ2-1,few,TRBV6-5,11,ASTVAGGGEQF
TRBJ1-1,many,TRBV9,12,ASSAGQTNTEAF
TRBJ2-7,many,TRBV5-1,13,ASRAASGSSYEQY
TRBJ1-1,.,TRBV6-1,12,ASSDRNLNTEAS
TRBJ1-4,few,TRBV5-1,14,ASSSQTGAASEKLF
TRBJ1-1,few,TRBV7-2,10,ASSRIQGEAF
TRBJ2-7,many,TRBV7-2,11,ASSSRTAHEQY
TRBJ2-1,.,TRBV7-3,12,ASSPSGTANEQF
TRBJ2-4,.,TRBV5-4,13,ASSLGQGRENIQY
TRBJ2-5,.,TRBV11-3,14,ASSPTPRQGWKTQY
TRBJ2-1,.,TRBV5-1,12,ASNSGSGSNEQF